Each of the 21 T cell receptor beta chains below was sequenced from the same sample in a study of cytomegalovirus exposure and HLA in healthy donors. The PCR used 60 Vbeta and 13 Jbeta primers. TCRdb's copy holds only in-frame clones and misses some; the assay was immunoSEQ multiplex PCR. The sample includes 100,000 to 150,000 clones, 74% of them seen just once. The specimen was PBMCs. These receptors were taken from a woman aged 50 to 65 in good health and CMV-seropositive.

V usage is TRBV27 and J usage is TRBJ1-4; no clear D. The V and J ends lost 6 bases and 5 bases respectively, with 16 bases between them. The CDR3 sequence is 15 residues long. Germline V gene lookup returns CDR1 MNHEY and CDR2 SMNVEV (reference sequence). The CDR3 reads CASRKLSGNNEKLFF. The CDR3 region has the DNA TGTGCCAGCAGGAAACTAAGCGGGAACAATGAAAAACTGTTTTTT.

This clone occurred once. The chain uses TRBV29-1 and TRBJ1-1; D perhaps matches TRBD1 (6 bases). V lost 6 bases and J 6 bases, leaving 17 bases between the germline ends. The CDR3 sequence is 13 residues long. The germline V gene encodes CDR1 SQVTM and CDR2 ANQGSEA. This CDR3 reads CSVRRGGDAEAFF. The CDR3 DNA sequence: TGCAGCGTCCGTCGAGGGGGGGACGCTGAAGCTTTCTTT.

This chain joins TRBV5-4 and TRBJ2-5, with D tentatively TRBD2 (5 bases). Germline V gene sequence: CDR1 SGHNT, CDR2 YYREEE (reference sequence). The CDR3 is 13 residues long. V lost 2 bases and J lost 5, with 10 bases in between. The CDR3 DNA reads TGTGCCAGCAGCTTCGGGGATGGGGAGACCCAGTACTTC. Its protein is CASSFGDGETQYF.

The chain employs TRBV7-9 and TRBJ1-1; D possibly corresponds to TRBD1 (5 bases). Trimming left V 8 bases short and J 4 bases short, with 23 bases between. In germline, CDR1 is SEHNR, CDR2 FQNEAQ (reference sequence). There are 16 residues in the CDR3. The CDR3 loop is CASQGPLDPSGTEAFF. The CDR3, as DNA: TGTGCCAGCCAGGGCCCCCTCGACCCCTCGGGCACTGAAGCTTTCTTT. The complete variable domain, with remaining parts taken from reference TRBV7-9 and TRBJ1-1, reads DTGVSQNPRHKITKRGQNVTFRCDPISEHNRLYWYRQTLGQGPEFLTYFQNEAQLEKSRLLSDRFSAERPKGSFSTLEIQRTEQGDSAMYLCASQGPLDPSGTEAFFGQGTRLTVV.

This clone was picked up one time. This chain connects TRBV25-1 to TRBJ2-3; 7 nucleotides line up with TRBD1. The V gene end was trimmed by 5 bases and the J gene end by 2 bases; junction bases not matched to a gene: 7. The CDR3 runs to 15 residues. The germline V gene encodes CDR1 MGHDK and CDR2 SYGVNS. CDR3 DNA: TGTGCCAGCAGTCCCCGGACAGGCCCCACAGATACGCAGTATTTT. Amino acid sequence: CASSPRTGPTDTQYF. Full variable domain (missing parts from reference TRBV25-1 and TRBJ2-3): EADIYQTPRYLVIGTGKKITLECSQTMGHDKMYWYQQDPGMELHLIHYSYGVNSTEKGDLSSESTVSRIRTEHFPLTLESARPSHTSQYLCASSPRTGPTDTQYFGPGTRLTVL.

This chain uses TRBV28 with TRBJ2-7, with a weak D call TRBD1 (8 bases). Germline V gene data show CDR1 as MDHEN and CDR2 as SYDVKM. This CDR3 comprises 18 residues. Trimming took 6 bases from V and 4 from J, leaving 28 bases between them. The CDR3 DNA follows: TGTGCCAGCAGCCGATATGGGGGGGGACAGGCCTATAAATACGAGCAGTACTTC. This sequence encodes CASSRYGGGQAYKYEQYF.

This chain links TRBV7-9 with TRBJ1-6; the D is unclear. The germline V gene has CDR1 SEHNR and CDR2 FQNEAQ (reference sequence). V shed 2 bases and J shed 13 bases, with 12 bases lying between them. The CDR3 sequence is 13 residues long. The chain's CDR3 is CASSLFVDYPLHF. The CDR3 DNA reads TGTGCCAGCAGCTTATTTGTCGACTATCCCCTCCACTTT.

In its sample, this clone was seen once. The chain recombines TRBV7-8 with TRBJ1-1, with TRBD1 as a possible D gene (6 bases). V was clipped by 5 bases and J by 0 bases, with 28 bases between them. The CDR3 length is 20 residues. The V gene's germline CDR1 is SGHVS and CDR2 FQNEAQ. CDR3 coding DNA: TGTGCCAGCAGCCAAATCCCCGGACAGACGGGACCTTCCGTGAACACTGAAGCTTTCTTT. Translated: CASSQIPGQTGPSVNTEAFF.

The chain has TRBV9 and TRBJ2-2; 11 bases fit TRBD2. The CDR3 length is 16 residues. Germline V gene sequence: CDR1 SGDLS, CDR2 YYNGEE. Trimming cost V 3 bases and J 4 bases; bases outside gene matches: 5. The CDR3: CASSATSGDATGELFF. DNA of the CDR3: TGTGCCAGCAGCGCGACTAGCGGGGATGCCACCGGGGAGCTGTTTTTT.

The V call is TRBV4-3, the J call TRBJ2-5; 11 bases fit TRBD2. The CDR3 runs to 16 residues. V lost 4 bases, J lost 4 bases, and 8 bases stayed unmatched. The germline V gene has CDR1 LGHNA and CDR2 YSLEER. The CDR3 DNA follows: TGCGCCAGCAGCCGAATTAGCGGGGGGGCCGGAGAGACCCAGTACTTC. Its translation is CASSRISGGAGETQYF.

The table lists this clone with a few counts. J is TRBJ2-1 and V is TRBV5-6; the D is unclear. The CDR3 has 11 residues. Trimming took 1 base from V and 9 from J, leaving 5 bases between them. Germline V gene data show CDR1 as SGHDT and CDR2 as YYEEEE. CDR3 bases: TGTGCCAGCAGCTTGCAGCGTGAGCAGTTCTTC. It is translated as CASSLQREQFF.

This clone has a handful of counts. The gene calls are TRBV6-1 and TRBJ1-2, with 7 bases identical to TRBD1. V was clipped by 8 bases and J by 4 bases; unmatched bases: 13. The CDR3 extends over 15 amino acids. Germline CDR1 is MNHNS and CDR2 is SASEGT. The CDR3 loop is CASRSSGGMGYGYTF. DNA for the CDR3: TGTGCCAGCCGAAGCTCAGGGGGAATGGGCTATGGCTACACCTTC.

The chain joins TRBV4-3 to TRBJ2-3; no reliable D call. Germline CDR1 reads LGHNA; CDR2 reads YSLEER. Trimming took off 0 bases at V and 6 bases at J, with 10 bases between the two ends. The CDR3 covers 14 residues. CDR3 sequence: CASSQEGPQDTQYF. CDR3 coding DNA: TGCGCCAGCAGCCAAGAGGGTCCACAGGATACGCAGTATTTT.

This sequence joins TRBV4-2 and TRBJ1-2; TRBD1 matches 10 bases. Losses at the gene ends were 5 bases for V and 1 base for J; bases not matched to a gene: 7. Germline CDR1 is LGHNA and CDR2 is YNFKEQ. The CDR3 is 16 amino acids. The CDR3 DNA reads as TGTGCCAGCAGCATCCGACAGGGGGCGGATAACTATGGCTACACCTTC. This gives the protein CASSIRQGADNYGYTF.

DNA of the CDR3: TGTGCCAGCAGCCAAGTTCGTCAACAGGGGGGGGCTTTCTTT. Its protein is CASSQVRQQGGAFF. The rearrangement uses TRBV14 and TRBJ1-1, with 8 nucleotides matching TRBD1. CDR1 and CDR2 from the germline V gene are SGHDN and FVKESK. After removal of 1 base from V and 11 bases from J, the junction contained 9 bases not matched to a gene. The CDR3 loop spans 14 amino acids.

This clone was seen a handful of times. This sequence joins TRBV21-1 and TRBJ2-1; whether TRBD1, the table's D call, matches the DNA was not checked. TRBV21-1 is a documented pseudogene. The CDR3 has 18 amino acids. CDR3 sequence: CASSKGRTGRSSYNEQFF. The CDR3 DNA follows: TGTGCCAGCAGCAAAGGGAGGACAGGCCGTAGCTCCTACAATGAGCAGTTCTTC.

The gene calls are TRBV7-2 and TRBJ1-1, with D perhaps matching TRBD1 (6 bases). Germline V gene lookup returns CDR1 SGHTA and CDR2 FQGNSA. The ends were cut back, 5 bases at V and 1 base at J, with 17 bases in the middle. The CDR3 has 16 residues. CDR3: CASSPQGPVSNTEAFF. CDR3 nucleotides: TGTGCCAGCAGCCCACAGGGTCCGGTTTCGAACACTGAAGCTTTCTTT.

The CDR3 region has the DNA TGTGCCAGCAGTGACCGCAGGGGGCCAGGCAATCAGCCCCAGCATTTT. This sequence encodes CASSDRRGPGNQPQHF. The chain links TRBV6-1 to TRBJ1-5; the match to TRBD1 covers 8 bases. The CDR3 runs to 16 residues. CDR1 and CDR2 (germline): MNHNS, SASEGT. Trimming at V came to 3 bases and at J to 2 bases, leaving 6 bases not matched to a gene.

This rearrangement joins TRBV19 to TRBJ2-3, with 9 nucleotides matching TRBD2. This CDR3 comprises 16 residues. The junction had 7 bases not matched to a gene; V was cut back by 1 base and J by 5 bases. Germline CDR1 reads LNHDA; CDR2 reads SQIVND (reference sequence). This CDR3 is CASSIGRGGPEDTQYF. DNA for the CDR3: TGTGCCAGTAGTATAGGGCGGGGGGGCCCGGAAGATACGCAGTATTTT.

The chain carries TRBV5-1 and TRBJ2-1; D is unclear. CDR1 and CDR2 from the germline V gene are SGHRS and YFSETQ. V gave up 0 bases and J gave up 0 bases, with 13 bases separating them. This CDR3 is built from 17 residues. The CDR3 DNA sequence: TGCGCCAGCAGCTTGGCGGGTGGCGGAAGCTCCTACAATGAGCAGTTCTTC. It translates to CASSLAGGGSSYNEQFF. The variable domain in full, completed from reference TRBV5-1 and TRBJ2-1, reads KAGVTQTPRYLIKTRGQQVTLSCSPISGHRSVSWYQQTPGQGLQFLFEYFSETQRNKGNFPGRFSGRQFSNSRSEMNVSTLELGDSALYLCASSLAGGGSSYNEQFFGPGTRLTVL.

The CDR3 DNA sequence: TGTGCCTGGAAGGGGGTCGCCGGAAACACCATATATTTT. Translation: CAWKGVAGNTIYF. V usage is TRBV30 and J usage is TRBJ1-3; D is possibly TRBD1 (6 bases). The CDR3 has 13 amino acids. Germline V gene data show CDR1 as GTSNPN and CDR2 as SVGIG (reference sequence). The V end was cut by 4 bases, the J end by 4 bases, with 11 bases between. The full variable domain, completed using reference TRBV30 and TRBJ1-3, is SQTIHQWPATLVQPVGSPLSLECTVEGTSNPNLYWYRQAAGRGLQLLFYSVGIGQISSEVPQNLSASRPQDRQFILSSKKLLLSDSGFYLCAWKGVAGNTIYFGEGSWLTVV.